This T cell receptor (beta chain) came from a study of T cell changes during pregnancy in multiple sclerosis (dated by TCRdb to the late 2010s). About the study as a whole: The study examined how the T cell repertoire changed over the course of pregnancy in women with multiple sclerosis.

Library construction relied on the immunoSEQ multiplex PCR assay. TCRdb obtained this table from immuneACCESS and retained in-frame rearrangements with V and J assigned. These tables miss some clones; where compared with another copy, unresolved V genes account for less than half of the shortfall, and the remainder is unexplained. The sample yields under 75,000 clones; about 93% were counted once. Of the sample, under 0.3% falls within the top ten clones. Comment on this clone: Its antigen is not yet known. No base-level quality is on record; no much larger clone is a single base apart.

Here the sequenced sample was CD4+ T cells from peripheral blood mononuclear cells, taken after pregnancy. This receptor was identified in a female donor with multiple sclerosis, enrolled in a pregnancy study.

The CDR3 region: CASSYLGSTEAFF. The DNA is as follows: TGCGCCAGCAGCTACCTGGGGAGCACTGAAGCTTTCTTT. The chain uses TRBV5-1 and TRBJ1-1, with no reliable assignment of the D segment. Measured from the cysteine to the phenylalanine, the CDR3 is 13 residues long. Of all the DNA, just the CDR3 is kept, 39 bases in frame from base 1. CDR1 and CDR2 are drawn from the germline V gene: SGHRS, YFSETQ. V loses 3 bases of germline sequence and J loses 4 bases, and the interval between the two ends is 10 bases.